Each of the 19 T cell receptor beta chains below was sequenced from the same sample in a study of T cells after yellow fever vaccination. MiXCR, applied by TCRdb to the 5' RACE reads, yields one record per CDR3 protein. The top ten hold more than 12% of the sample, which has about 630,000 distinct CDR3 sequences, more than 9% seen once. The input for sequencing was PBMCs, taken on the day of the yellow fever booster vaccination. These receptors all come from a man younger than 40 who received the YFV17D yellow fever vaccine.

This clonotype was counted between two and nine times. This sequence joins TRBV2 and TRBJ2-1; tentatively, D is TRBD2 (5 bases). With 6 bases removed from V and 6 bases from J, the gap between germline ends came to 15 bases. Germline V gives CDR1 SNHLY, CDR2 FYNNEI. This CDR3 contains 14 residues. CDR3 in amino acids: CASRETTARNEQFF. Written as DNA, the CDR3 is TGTGCCAGCAGGGAGACTACAGCCCGCAATGAGCAGTTCTTC.

This clonotype was counted ten times or more. The CDR3 DNA follows: TGCAGCGTTGTAATTAGCGGGAGTCACGGGGAGCTGTTTTTT. It encodes CSVVISGSHGELFF. This chain connects TRBV29-1 to TRBJ2-2; 9 nucleotides agree with TRBD2. This CDR3 has 14 amino acids. The ends lost 4 bases at V and 7 bases at J; junction bases unmatched: 7. Germline-derived CDR1 and CDR2 are SQVTM and ANQGSEA.

This clonotype turned up a few times. The genes are TRBV20-1 and TRBJ1-6; D remains unclear. V was clipped by 3 bases and J by 7 bases, with 13 bases between them. The germline gives CDR1 DFQATT, CDR2 SNEGSKA (reference sequence). The CDR3 extends over 14 amino acids. The CDR3 region is CSARAANDNSPLHF. CDR3 coding DNA: TGCAGTGCTAGGGCGGCCAACGACAATTCACCCCTCCACTTT.

This sequence joins TRBV12-3 or TRBV12-4 and TRBJ2-1, with 7 bases fitting TRBD1. V lost 5 bases, J lost 4 bases, and 11 bases stayed unmatched. This CDR3 spans 16 amino acids. The CDR3 DNA sequence: TGTGCCAGCAGTACTACCGGGACAGCCATATACAATGAGCAGTTCTTC. As protein: CASSTTGTAIYNEQFF.

The table lists this clonotype with many counts. V usage is TRBV10-3 and J usage is TRBJ2-1, with D tentatively TRBD1 (6 bases). V gave up 4 bases and J gave up 3 bases, with 16 bases separating them. The germline V gene encodes CDR1 ENHRY and CDR2 SYGVKD. This CDR3 has 16 amino acids. The DNA for the CDR3 is TGTGCCATCAGTGGAAACTACCGGGACAACTACAATGAGCAGTTCTTC. It translates to CAISGNYRDNYNEQFF.

In the case of this clonotype: This could be a read error, since a much larger clone is one nucleotide away. The rearrangement joins TRBV7-3 to TRBJ2-1, with TRBD2 identical over 8 bases. CDR3 size: 16 residues. CDR1 and CDR2 (germline): SGHTA, FQGTGA. The CDR3 protein is CAISLSGGLSYNEQFF. In nucleotides, the CDR3 is TGTGCCATCAGCTTAAGCGGGGGACTCTCCTACAATGAGCAGTTCTTC.

There are a few counts of this clonotype. The chain uses TRBV7-2 and TRBJ2-2; no clear D gene. The CDR3 spans 12 residues. CDR1 and CDR2 (germline): SGHTA, FQGNSA. Trimming took 4 bases from V and 6 from J, leaving 6 bases between them. CDR3 nucleotide sequence: TGTGCCAGCAGCTACGTACCCGGGGAGCTGTTTTTT. Protein sequence: CASSYVPGELFF.

The chain has TRBV7-8 and TRBJ2-1; the match to TRBD2 covers 9 bases. CDR1 SGHVS and CDR2 FQNEAQ come from the germline V gene. This CDR3 spans 14 amino acids. The V gene end was trimmed by 4 bases and the J gene end by 5 bases; junction bases not matched to a gene: 3. For the CDR3, the DNA is TGTGCCAGCAGCTATAGCGGGGGTAACAATGAGCAGTTCTTC. It specifies CASSYSGGNNEQFF. The full variable domain, completed using reference TRBV7-8 and TRBJ2-1, is GAGVSQSPRYKVAKRGQDVALRCDPISGHVSLFWYQQALGQGPEFLTYFQNEAQLDKSGLPSDRFFAERPEGSVSTLKIQRTQQEDSAVYLCASSYSGGNNEQFFGPGTRLTVL.

The genes are TRBV4-3 and TRBJ2-7, with D unresolved. There are 13 residues in the CDR3. The ends were cut back, 0 bases at V and 3 bases at J, with 6 bases in the middle. Germline CDR1 is LGHNA and CDR2 is YSLEER. DNA for the CDR3: TGCGCCAGCAGCCAAGATCTGCGCTACGAGCAGTACTTC. Encoded protein: CASSQDLRYEQYF.

The rearrangement joins TRBV20-1 to TRBJ2-4, with unresolved D. CDR3 length: 11 residues. V was clipped by 1 base and J by 10 bases, with 8 bases between them. The V gene's germline CDR1 is DFQATT and CDR2 SNEGSKA (reference sequence). The CDR3 nucleotides are TGCAGTGCTAGAGGAGAGAGAATTCAGTACTTC. It yields the protein CSARGERIQYF.

This clonotype was counted only a few times. V usage is TRBV7-2 and J usage is TRBJ2-5; D is uncertain. The CDR3 totals 12 residues. Germline-derived CDR1 and CDR2 are SGHTA and FQGNSA. V lost 5 bases to trimming and J lost 5 bases, with 9 bases between them. The CDR3 DNA reads as TGTGCCAGCAGCCATGTATGGGAGACCCAGTACTTC. This sequence encodes CASSHVWETQYF.

This clonotype was detected a few times. The chain couples TRBV28 to TRBJ2-2, with D tentatively TRBD2 (5 bases). From germline, CDR1 is MDHEN and CDR2 SYDVKM. The CDR3 runs to 15 residues. V lost 5 bases to trimming and J lost 1 base, with 11 bases between them. CDR3 protein: CASSLLGRNTGELFF. CDR3 in DNA: TGTGCCAGCAGTCTCTTGGGGAGGAACACCGGGGAGCTGTTTTTT.

V gene TRBV7-9 combines with J gene TRBJ2-4, with 10 bases aligning to TRBD1. The V gene's germline CDR1 is SEHNR and CDR2 FQNEAQ (reference sequence). This CDR3 region has 13 residues. V shed 1 base, J shed 9 bases, and the junction held 0 bases outside the gene matches. For the CDR3, the DNA is TGTGCCAGCAGCTTAGGGACAGGGGGCATTCAGTACTTC. Translating it yields CASSLGTGGIQYF. Looking up the rest from reference TRBV7-9 and TRBJ2-4 gives the full variable domain: DTGVSQNPRHKITKRGQNVTFRCDPISEHNRLYWYRQTLGQGPEFLTYFQNEAQLEKSRLLSDRFSAERPKGSFSTLEIQRTEQGDSAMYLCASSLGTGGIQYFGAGTRLSVL.

The table lists this clonotype with a few counts. The V gene is TRBV20-1, the J gene TRBJ1-5; 8 nucleotides match TRBD1. Germline values: CDR1 DFQATT, CDR2 SNEGSKA (reference sequence). This CDR3 has 14 residues. The junction had 7 bases not matched to a gene; V was cut back by 2 bases and J by 7 bases. The CDR3 nucleotides read TGCAGTGCTAGATCAACAGGGGGTGGGCAGCCCCAGCATTTT. It specifies CSARSTGGGQPQHF.

The V and J genes are TRBV18 and TRBJ2-3, with D hard to call. Germline CDR1 and CDR2: KGHSH and LQKENI. V was shortened by 2 bases and J by 6 bases, with 9 bases between the two germline ends. This CDR3 has 13 amino acids. The CDR3 here is CASSPGPRDTQYF. CDR3 DNA sequence: TGTGCCAGCTCACCAGGGCCGAGGGATACGCAGTATTTT.

This clonotype was detected only a few times. The chain is built from TRBV28 and TRBJ2-3, with 9 bases aligning to TRBD1. The junction had 6 bases not matched to a gene; V was cut back by 3 bases and J by 2 bases. Germline loops: CDR1 MDHEN, CDR2 SYDVKM. This CDR3 is 16 amino acids long. Here the CDR3 DNA reads TGTGCCAGCAGTTTGCCGGGACAGGGATCCACAGATACGCAGTATTTT. Translating it yields CASSLPGQGSTDTQYF. Full variable domain (remainder filled in from reference TRBV28 and TRBJ2-3): DVKVTQSSRYLVKRTGEKVFLECVQDMDHENMFWYRQDPGLGLRLIYFSYDVKMKEKGDIPEGYSVSREKKERFSLILESASTNQTSMYLCASSLPGQGSTDTQYFGPGTRLTVL.

This clonotype came up a few times. V gene TRBV12-3 or TRBV12-4 combines with J gene TRBJ1-6, with 7 bases aligning to TRBD1. CDR3 size: 14 residues. Trimming removed 4 bases from V and 9 bases from J; junction bases left unmatched: 6. The CDR3 nucleotides are TGTGCCAGCAGTTCACAGGGGTTGGGTTCACCCCTCCACTTT. It encodes CASSSQGLGSPLHF.

This clonotype was detected only once. This chain links TRBV20-1 with TRBJ2-7, with TRBD1 as a possible D gene (5 bases). The germline CDR1 and CDR2 sequences are DFQATT and SNEGSKA (reference sequence). This CDR3 has 16 residues. Trimming removed 2 bases from V and 3 bases from J, with 20 bases in between. DNA for the CDR3: TGCAGTGCTAGACTTACCGAAGAGCAGGGTGGCTACGAGCAGTACTTC. Its protein is CSARLTEEQGGYEQYF.

This clonotype was found many times. The V gene is TRBV4-3, the J gene TRBJ1-6; 7 bases fit TRBD1. Germline V gene sequence: CDR1 LGHNA, CDR2 YSLEER. The length of the CDR3 is 16 residues. The trim removed 1 base at V and 8 bases at J, leaving 8 bases unmatched. CDR3 in amino acids: CASSQASQGKDSPLHF. CDR3 nucleotides: TGCGCCAGCAGCCAAGCCTCACAGGGGAAGGATTCACCCCTCCACTTT.